A selection of T cell receptor beta chains follows, all from one sample in a study of blood T cells in healthy people across ages. TCRdb reprocessed the 5' RACE reads with MiXCR, giving one entry per CDR3 protein. The sample has 1.5 million to 1.8 million distinct CDR3 sequences, approximately 43% seen once. Material for sequencing was blood. Receptors were obtained from a woman under 30 in good health. Each CDR3 is given with its conserved first and last residue. Fields, in order: V gene, clone size, D gene, J gene, CDR3 protein, CDR3 DNA. A D gene is named only where the DNA matches it firmly. Some rows have no size entry. The others give once, few or many, or a class for an expanded clone.

v_call: TRBV20-1; clone_size: NA; d_call: NA; j_call: TRBJ1-2; cdr3_aa: CSVRRDPYGYTF; cdr3_nt: TGCAGTGTGCGCAGGGATCCTTATGGCTACACCTTC
v_call: TRBV6-5; clone_size: NA; d_call: NA; j_call: TRBJ1-4; cdr3_aa: CASSYARTRGSTNEKLFF; cdr3_nt: TGTGCCAGCAGTTATGCTCGCACGAGGGGATCGACTAATGAAAAACTGTTTTTT
v_call: TRBV20-1; clone_size: NA; d_call: NA; j_call: TRBJ2-5; cdr3_aa: CSAQERETQYF; cdr3_nt: TGCAGTGCTCAGGAAAGGGAGACCCAGTACTTC
v_call: TRBV4-3; clone_size: few; d_call: NA; j_call: TRBJ2-3; cdr3_aa: CASSQNPPGPRGTDTQYF; cdr3_nt: TGCGCCAGCAGCCAAAACCCTCCCGGACCTCGGGGCACAGATACGCAGTATTTT
v_call: TRBV6-6; clone_size: once; d_call: NA; j_call: TRBJ2-1; cdr3_aa: CASSPLGGASYNEQFF; cdr3_nt: TGTGCCAGCAGTCCCCTAGGGGGGGCCTCCTACAATGAGCAGTTCTTC
v_call: TRBV6-5; clone_size: once; d_call: NA; j_call: TRBJ2-5; cdr3_aa: CASSLPARGETQYF; cdr3_nt: TGTGCCAGCAGTTTGCCGGCAAGGGGAGAGACCCAGTACTTC
v_call: TRBV12-3/TRBV12-4; clone_size: NA; d_call: NA; j_call: TRBJ2-2; cdr3_aa: CASSYRTSTGELFF; cdr3_nt: TGTGCCAGCAGCTATCGGACGTCCACCGGGGAGCTGTTTTTT
v_call: TRBV30; clone_size: NA; d_call: TRBD2; j_call: TRBJ2-1; cdr3_aa: CAWTSGIDERFF; cdr3_nt: TGTGCCTGGACTAGCGGGATAGATGAGCGGTTCTTC
v_call: TRBV25-1; clone_size: NA; d_call: NA; j_call: TRBJ2-7; cdr3_aa: CASSHYGTGLRSYNEQYF; cdr3_nt: TGTGCCAGCAGCCACTATGGAACAGGGTTACGCAGCTACAATGAGCAGTACTTC
v_call: TRBV20-1; clone_size: NA; d_call: NA; j_call: TRBJ2-7; cdr3_aa: CGDRYRFYEQYF; cdr3_nt: TGCGGAGACAGGTACAGGTTCTACGAGCAGTACTTC
v_call: TRBV7-3; clone_size: few; d_call: TRBD1; j_call: TRBJ1-5; cdr3_aa: CASSLSGTGTYSNQPQHF; cdr3_nt: TGTGCCAGCAGCTTGTCCGGGACAGGGACTTATAGCAATCAGCCCCAGCATTTT
v_call: TRBV4-3; clone_size: once; d_call: NA; j_call: TRBJ2-5; cdr3_aa: CASSQDRKLAVLYF; cdr3_nt: TGCGCCAGCAGCCAAGATCGGAAGCTAGCTGTTTTGTACTTC
v_call: TRBV9; clone_size: few; d_call: NA; j_call: TRBJ2-1; cdr3_aa: CASSATPGNEQFF; cdr3_nt: TGTGCCAGCAGCGCCACACCGGGCAATGAGCAGTTCTTC
v_call: TRBV7-9; clone_size: few; d_call: NA; j_call: TRBJ2-7; cdr3_aa: CASSSRQAGPYEQYF; cdr3_nt: TGTGCCAGCAGCTCAAGACAGGCAGGCCCCTACGAGCAGTACTTC
v_call: TRBV4-2; clone_size: few; d_call: NA; j_call: TRBJ1-2; cdr3_aa: CASSQDPLGGYYTF; cdr3_nt: TGTGCCAGCAGCCAAGACCCCCTGGGCGGCTACTACACCTTC
v_call: TRBV7-8; clone_size: NA; d_call: NA; j_call: TRBJ1-5; cdr3_aa: CASSPGQRPNQPQHF; cdr3_nt: TGTGCCAGCAGCCCCGGACAGAGACCTAATCAGCCCCAGCATTTT
v_call: TRBV7-2; clone_size: few; d_call: TRBD2; j_call: TRBJ2-3; cdr3_aa: CASSFSSGGGDTQYF; cdr3_nt: TGTGCCAGCAGCTTCTCTAGCGGGGGAGGAGATACGCAGTATTTT
v_call: TRBV20-1; clone_size: few; d_call: NA; j_call: TRBJ2-7; cdr3_aa: CSARAPNRETLIYEQYF; cdr3_nt: TGCAGTGCTAGAGCCCCAAACAGGGAGACCCTTATCTACGAGCAGTACTTC
v_call: TRBV27; clone_size: NA; d_call: NA; j_call: TRBJ2-2; cdr3_aa: CASSFEAGPAGELFF; cdr3_nt: TGTGCCAGCAGTTTCGAGGCGGGCCCGGCCGGGGAGCTGTTTTTT
v_call: TRBV18; clone_size: NA; d_call: NA; j_call: TRBJ2-2; cdr3_aa: CASSPSTANTGELFF; cdr3_nt: TGTGCCAGCTCTCCCTCCACAGCGAACACCGGGGAGCTGTTTTTT
v_call: TRBV7-9; clone_size: NA; d_call: NA; j_call: TRBJ2-1; cdr3_aa: CASRAFVDNEQFF; cdr3_nt: TGTGCCAGCAGGGCGTTCGTCGACAATGAGCAGTTCTTC
v_call: TRBV29-1; clone_size: few; d_call: TRBD1; j_call: TRBJ1-2; cdr3_aa: CSVGQGWVYGYTF; cdr3_nt: TGCAGCGTTGGACAGGGGTGGGTCTATGGCTACACCTTC
v_call: TRBV7-9; clone_size: NA; d_call: TRBD2; j_call: TRBJ2-3; cdr3_aa: CASSQVGLGSDTQYF; cdr3_nt: TGTGCCAGCAGCCAAGTGGGACTAGGTTCAGATACGCAGTATTTT
v_call: TRBV6-5; clone_size: once; d_call: NA; j_call: TRBJ1-6; cdr3_aa: CASSYSQGIGSPLHF; cdr3_nt: TGTGCCAGCAGTTACTCCCAGGGTATTGGTTCACCCCTCCACTTT
v_call: TRBV29-1; clone_size: NA; d_call: TRBD2; j_call: TRBJ2-5; cdr3_aa: CSVDLSGRQETQYF; cdr3_nt: TGCAGCGTTGATCTTAGCGGGCGACAAGAGACCCAGTACTTC
v_call: TRBV7-9; clone_size: NA; d_call: NA; j_call: TRBJ1-2; cdr3_aa: CASSLVELSYGYTF; cdr3_nt: TGTGCCAGCAGCTTAGTAGAGCTCAGCTATGGCTACACCTTC
v_call: TRBV4-1; clone_size: few; d_call: NA; j_call: TRBJ1-6; cdr3_aa: CASSQAGISPLHF; cdr3_nt: TGCGCCAGCAGCCAGGCAGGGATTTCACCCCTCCACTTT